Given below is one T cell receptor (beta chain) in context. This entry is derived from a study of blood T cell repertoires in COVID-19. Only in-frame clones appear in the TCRdb table, and some are missing; sequencing was by immunoSEQ multiplex PCR. The table has about 210,000 clones, around 90% seen once. The V and J ends lost 4 bases and 2 bases respectively, with 14 bases between them. Germline CDR1 is LNHDA and CDR2 is SQIVND (reference sequence). CDR3 size: 15 residues. This TCR derives from a man aged 30 to 45 with acute or convalescent COVID-19. V gene TRBV19 combines with J gene TRBJ1-2; TRBD1 is a possible D gene (6 bases). The sample consisted of peripheral blood. The CDR3 DNA reads as TGTGCCAGTAGTACACCGAACAGGGCCAACTATGGCTACACCTTC. It codes for CASSTPNRANYGYTF.